This TCR beta chain was sequenced for a study of beta chain features in type 1 diabetes. Every donor had blood drawn once into heparin, roughly 100 mL on average. CD45RO/CCR7/CD25/CD127/CD95/CD27 sorting isolated CD4+ naive, central memory, regulatory and stem cell-like memory cells. Sorted populations all had greater than 95% purity. This clone has a handful of counts. The target antigen is unknown. Study-level findings and limits: The study left unresolved whether HLA type influences TCRB rearrangement. Moderate yet significant TCRB CDR3 shortening was seen in Type 1 diabetes patients in all four CD4+ subsets.

Germline CDR1 is GTSNPN and CDR2 is SVGIG (reference sequence). The CDR3 is 13 residues long. V was clipped by 0 bases and J by 12 bases; unmatched bases: 5. The whole isolated RNA underwent reverse transcription, so sequencing captured expressed TCRB transcripts. Assay used: immunoSEQ multiplex PCR; TCRdb lists only in-frame clones, some missing. The sample lists 600,000 to 700,000 clones; over 10% were seen once. V and J are TRBV30 and TRBJ1-6; 7 positions agree with TRBD1. This clonotype was obtained from a man aged 25-45 years with type 1 diabetes. The material sequenced was naive CD4+ T cells from blood. CDR3 region: CAWSVADRQPLHF. CDR3 sequence (DNA): TGTGCCTGGAGTGTGGCGGACAGGCAACCCCTCCACTTT.